The T cell receptor (beta chain) under discussion was sequenced for a study of post-analysis software for immune sequencing data. The overall study: Courses of disease covered relapsing-remitting, secondary progressive and progressive-relapsing multiple sclerosis.

Worth noting for this clonotype: What it binds is not known.

Study-wide findings and caveats: Those with multiple sclerosis, the patient group, showed significantly lower normalized Chao1 diversity than controls. Co-batched samples clustered tightly together by F measure.

Libraries were made from TCR beta cDNA, and they carried unique molecular identifiers. Yield was some 540,000 cDNA molecules from approximately 0.91 to 9.4 million T cells. TCRdb reanalysed the PCR reads using MiXCR and keeps one entry per CDR3 protein. Here the sample spans about 810,000 distinct CDR3 sequences, roughly half being singletons. The source of this sequence is a girl aged 10-17 years with multiple sclerosis. Sequences were obtained from blood.

Here the CDR3 reads CASSLFRGNTEAFF. The DNA of the CDR3 is TGCGCCAGCAGCTTGTTCAGGGGAAACACTGAAGCTTTCTTT. The chain is built from TRBV5-1 and TRBJ1-1; D possibly corresponds to TRBD1 (6 bases). The CDR3 length is 14 residues. In germline, CDR1 is SGHRS, CDR2 YFSETQ. The V end was cut by 1 base, the J end by 2 bases, with 9 bases between.